Listed below are T cell receptor beta chains from one sample, sequenced in a study of early stage breast cancer tumors. Using immunoSEQ multiplex PCR, the repertoire was profiled, and TCRdb retains in-frame clones only, with some absent. The sample lists just over 70,000 clones; 65% to 80% were seen once. The specimen sequenced was blood. Source of these receptors: a person in their sixties with breast cancer. CDR3s include the opening cysteine and the closing phenylalanine or tryptophan. D genes are given only for firm matches. Not every row has a clone size; where given, it reads once, few, many or a size class.

v_gene	abundance	d_gene	j_gene	CDR3aa	CDR3nt
TRBV7-3	.	.	TRBJ2-3	CASSSQGDHRTDTQYF	TGTGCCAGCTCCTCCCAAGGGGACCACCGCACAGATACGCAGTATTTT
TRBV18	.	.	TRBJ2-5	CASSPGKETQYF	TGTGCCAGCTCACCAGGAAAGGAGACCCAGTACTTC
TRBV4-2	.	TRBD2	TRBJ2-7	CASSQYSGGAQAYEQYF	TGTGCCAGCAGCCAATACTCGGGGGGGGCGCAGGCCTACGAGCAGTACTTC
TRBV5-1	few	.	TRBJ1-1	CASSLYGVNTEAFF	TGCGCCAGCAGCTTGTACGGAGTGAACACTGAAGCTTTCTTT
TRBV11-2	.	.	TRBJ2-3	CASSSLGGIEVDTQYF	TGTGCCAGCAGCTCCCTTGGCGGGATAGAGGTGGATACGCAGTATTTT
TRBV5-6	.	TRBD2	TRBJ2-7	CASSRGGSGRVTNEQYF	TGTGCCAGCAGCCGCGGCGGTAGCGGGAGAGTAACTAACGAGCAGTACTTC
TRBV2	.	.	TRBJ2-3	CASSSGVGTDTQYF	TGTGCCAGCAGTTCAGGGGTTGGGACAGATACGCAGTATTTT
TRBV10-3	once	TRBD1	TRBJ2-1	CAGGSGTVYNEQFF	TGTGCCGGGGGCTCCGGGACAGTTTACAATGAGCAGTTCTTC
TRBV5-1	.	.	TRBJ1-3	CASSLGTGATGNTIYF	TGCGCCAGCAGCTTAGGTACAGGCGCAACTGGAAACACCATATATTTT
TRBV6-1	.	.	TRBJ2-7	CASSEDTASSYEQYF	TGTGCCAGCAGTGAAGATACCGCCTCCTCCTACGAGCAGTACTTC
TRBV25-1	.	.	TRBJ2-7	CASSGAGRLYEQYF	TGTGCCAGCAGTGGGGCAGGGCGCCTCTACGAGCAGTACTTC
TRBV13	.	.	TRBJ2-1	CASNRGPNEQFF	TGTGCCAGCAACCGGGGTCCGAATGAGCAGTTCTTC
TRBV7-2	.	.	TRBJ2-1	CASSLNPPGTYNEQFF	TGTGCCAGCAGCTTAAACCCACCGGGCACCTACAATGAGCAGTTCTTC
TRBV5-1	.	TRBD2	TRBJ2-7	CASSLRLAGDRYEQYF	TGCGCCAGCAGCTTGAGACTAGCGGGAGATAGGTACGAGCAGTACTTC
TRBV7-3	few	TRBD2	TRBJ2-1	CASSLISSGRFNEQFF	TGTGCCAGCAGCTTAATTTCTAGCGGGAGATTCAATGAGCAGTTCTTC
TRBV6-4	.	.	TRBJ2-7	CASSDRTSSYEQYF	TGTGCCAGCAGTGATCGGACAAGCTCCTACGAGCAGTACTTC
TRBV28	.	TRBD1	TRBJ1-5	CASSLGGQGNQPQHF	TGTGCCAGCAGTTTGGGGGGACAGGGCAATCAGCCCCAGCATTTT
TRBV5-6	.	TRBD1	TRBJ2-5	CASSGDRAETQYF	TGTGCCAGCAGCGGGGACAGGGCGGAGACCCAGTACTTC
TRBV29-1	.	TRBD1	TRBJ1-1	CSGTTGGTEAFF	TGCAGCGGAACAACAGGGGGCACTGAAGCTTTCTTT
TRBV6-1	.	TRBD1	TRBJ2-7	CASSELHRGPYEQYF	TGTGCCAGCAGTGAGCTTCACAGGGGGCCCTACGAGCAGTACTTC
TRBV7-9	.	TRBD2	TRBJ2-3	CASSSGLGRSTDTQYF	TGTGCCAGCAGCTCCGGACTAGGGCGAAGCACAGATACGCAGTATTTT
TRBV9	.	.	TRBJ2-5	CASSLGRSAGQEAQYF	TGTGCCAGCAGCTTAGGGAGGAGCGCGGGTCAAGAGGCCCAGTACTTC
TRBV19	.	.	TRBJ1-5	CASQRGDQPQHF	TGTGCCAGTCAAAGGGGGGATCAGCCCCAGCATTTT
TRBV29-1	few	TRBD1	TRBJ1-2	CSVGSDRAYGYTF	TGCAGCGTTGGATCCGACAGGGCCTATGGCTACACCTTC
TRBV11-2	.	.	TRBJ2-1	CASRRIGGLGHEQFF	TGTGCCAGCAGGAGGATCGGGGGGCTTGGCCATGAGCAGTTCTTC
TRBV18	.	.	TRBJ2-1	CASSPPGRVFNEQFF	TGTGCCAGCTCACCACCGGGCAGGGTGTTCAATGAGCAGTTCTTC
TRBV28	.	.	TRBJ1-5	CASSTPGGSQPQHF	TGTGCCAGCAGCACCCCGGGGGGGTCCCAGCCCCAGCATTTT
TRBV5-6	.	.	TRBJ1-2	CASSSGASRYYGYTF	TGTGCCAGCAGCTCGGGGGCGTCTCGGTATTATGGCTACACCTTC
TRBV19	.	.	TRBJ2-1	CASSIGPTGAEQFF	TGTGCCAGTAGTATAGGACCCACAGGCGCTGAGCAGTTCTTC
TRBV5-1	.	.	TRBJ1-1	CASSSGGSNTEAFF	TGCGCCAGCAGCTCCGGAGGTTCGAACACTGAAGCTTTCTTT
TRBV5-1	.	.	TRBJ1-2	CASSLDMLGYTF	TGCGCCAGCAGCTTGGATATGCTGGGCTACACCTTC
TRBV5-4	.	.	TRBJ2-3	CASSFSGYTDTQYF	TGTGCCAGCAGCTTCAGCGGTTACACAGATACGCAGTATTTT
TRBV28	once	.	TRBJ1-5	CASSQQSGGGQPQHF	TGTGCCAGCAGTCAACAGTCCGGAGGGGGACAGCCCCAGCATTTT